The rows below give T cell receptor beta chains drawn from one sample of a study of shared clonotypes between healthy human individuals. Sequencing was performed with immunoSEQ multiplex PCR; in TCRdb, only in-frame clones are kept and a portion is missing. The sample carries 1,500,000 or so clones, around 97% recorded once. Sequenced material: naive CD4+ T cells sorted from blood. The receptor set was obtained from a young man in good health. CDR3s include the opening cysteine and the closing phenylalanine or tryptophan. D genes are given only for firm matches. Clone size, where shown, is once, few, many, or a class for clones that have expanded.

CDR3aa,CDR3nt,v_gene,len,d_gene,abundance,j_gene
CASSPRTPNTGELFF,TGTGCCAGCTCACCCCGGACTCCTAACACCGGGGAGCTGTTTTTT,TRBV18,15,-,-,TRBJ2-2
CARGETGGSGELFF,TGTGCCAGGGGTGAGACAGGGGGCTCCGGGGAGCTGTTTTTT,TRBV2,14,TRBD1,-,TRBJ2-2
CASSIASAGGSYEQYF,TGTGCCAGTAGTATCGCGTCAGCGGGAGGGTCCTACGAGCAGTACTTC,TRBV19,16,TRBD2,-,TRBJ2-7
CASSLVGTGAEETQYF,TGCGCCAGCAGCTTGGTTGGGACAGGGGCAGAAGAGACCCAGTACTTC,TRBV5-1,16,TRBD1,-,TRBJ2-5
CASSPPLTAYNEQFF,TGTGCCAGCAGCCCCCCCCTGACTGCCTACAATGAGCAGTTCTTC,TRBV6-6,15,-,-,TRBJ2-1
CASSQGNNEQFF,TGTGCCAGCAGTCAGGGGAACAATGAGCAGTTCTTC,TRBV6-5,12,-,-,TRBJ2-1
CASSQGLAGGASGANVLTF,TGTGCCAGCAGCCAAGGATTGGCAGGGGGCGCTTCTGGGGCCAACGTCCTGACTTTC,TRBV14,19,TRBD1,once,TRBJ2-6
CAISDWGTGPEDEQYF,TGTGCCATCAGTGACTGGGGGACAGGTCCGGAGGACGAGCAGTACTTC,TRBV10-3,16,TRBD1,-,TRBJ2-7
CASRSVSTDTQYF,TGTGCCAGCAGGAGCGTAAGCACAGATACGCAGTATTTT,TRBV28,13,-,-,TRBJ2-3
CASSEGGTSSYEQYF,TGTGCCAGCAGTGAGGGGGGGACCAGCTCCTACGAGCAGTACTTC,TRBV2,15,TRBD2,-,TRBJ2-7
CASSQTSGVGTGELFF,TGTGCCAGCAGCCAGACTAGCGGGGTTGGGACCGGGGAGCTGTTTTTT,TRBV5-4,16,TRBD2,-,TRBJ2-2
CASSRGGTTGEQYF,TGTGCCAGCAGCCGCGGAGGGACAACGGGCGAGCAGTACTTC,TRBV11-3,14,-,-,TRBJ2-7
CASSTPTVNEKLFF,TGTGCCAGCAGTACTCCGACAGTTAATGAAAAACTGTTTTTT,TRBV28,14,-,-,TRBJ1-4
CASSLVPRQSSGNTIYF,TGCGCCAGCAGCTTGGTACCAAGACAGAGCTCTGGAAACACCATATATTTT,TRBV5-1,17,-,-,TRBJ1-3
CATSRDPTSGRAIIYEQFF,TGTGCCACCAGCAGAGACCCCACTAGCGGGAGGGCCATAATATATGAGCAGTTCTTC,TRBV15,19,TRBD2,-,TRBJ2-1
CASSLVGTSGFTGELFF,TGTGCCAGCAGCTTAGTCGGGACTAGCGGATTCACCGGGGAGCTGTTTTTT,TRBV7-2,17,TRBD2,-,TRBJ2-2
CASSNRASNQPQHF,TGTGCCAGTAGTAACAGGGCAAGCAATCAGCCCCAGCATTTT,TRBV19,14,-,-,TRBJ1-5
CASTTTTGYANEKLFF,TGTGCCAGCACCACAACCACAGGGTATGCGAATGAAAAACTGTTTTTT,TRBV6-6,16,-,-,TRBJ1-4
CASRREGSGANVLTF,TGTGCCAGCAGGAGGGAGGGGTCTGGGGCCAACGTCCTGACTTTC,TRBV6-1,15,TRBD2,-,TRBJ2-6
CASSPGTSGNYRIYNEQFF,TGCGCCAGCAGCCCGGGGACTAGCGGGAACTATAGGATCTACAATGAGCAGTTCTTC,TRBV5-1,19,TRBD2,-,TRBJ2-1
CASSVGLPANYGYTF,TGTGCCAGCAGCGTAGGATTACCGGCAAACTATGGCTACACCTTC,TRBV9,15,-,-,TRBJ1-2
CASSLSNTEAFF,TGTGCCAGCAGTTTGAGTAACACTGAAGCTTTCTTT,TRBV28,12,-,-,TRBJ1-1
CATSGSGIEQYF,TGTGCCACCAGCGGTAGCGGGATCGAGCAGTACTTC,TRBV15,12,TRBD2,-,TRBJ2-7
CAINSGSSLREQYF,TGTGCCATAAATAGCGGGAGTTCCCTTCGCGAGCAGTACTTC,TRBV18,14,TRBD2,-,TRBJ2-7
CASSAAGTAQETQYF,TGTGCCAGCAGCGCGGCCGGGACAGCCCAAGAGACCCAGTACTTC,TRBV9,15,TRBD1,-,TRBJ2-5
CASSETTQYF,TGTGCCAGCAGTGAGACTACGCAGTATTTT,TRBV2,10,-,-,TRBJ2-3
CASSAVRGLDTDTQYF,TGTGCCAGCAGCGCCGTCAGGGGGCTAGACACAGATACGCAGTATTTT,TRBV9,16,TRBD1,-,TRBJ2-3
CASAGGSRYEQYF,TGTGCCAGTGCCGGCGGAAGTAGATACGAGCAGTACTTC,TRBV28,13,-,-,TRBJ2-7
CTVTGEGTNEKLFF,TGCACCGTGACAGGGGAAGGAACTAATGAAAAACTGTTTTTT,TRBV29-1,14,TRBD1,-,TRBJ1-4
CASSQGQGYNEQFF,TGTGCCAGCAGCCAAGGACAGGGGTACAATGAGCAGTTCTTC,TRBV7-9,14,TRBD1,-,TRBJ2-1
CASSFRGLDQPQHF,TGTGCCAGCAGTTTCCGGGGACTCGATCAGCCCCAGCATTTT,TRBV28,14,-,-,TRBJ1-5
CSVLGRVTDTQYF,TGCAGCGTTCTTGGCAGGGTCACAGATACGCAGTATTTT,TRBV29-1,13,-,-,TRBJ2-3
CASRTGSYEQYF,TGTGCCAGCCGGACAGGCTCCTACGAGCAGTACTTC,TRBV28,12,TRBD1,-,TRBJ2-7
CASSREHTDTQYF,TGTGCCAGTTCCCGAGAACACACAGATACGCAGTATTTT,TRBV27,13,-,-,TRBJ2-3
CASSPRGHTNSYEQYF,TGTGCCAGCAGCCCCCGCGGACACACAAACTCCTACGAGCAGTACTTC,TRBV7-2,16,-,-,TRBJ2-7
CASSQPAVSWEGRTQYF,TGTGCCAGCTCACAACCAGCCGTGTCTTGGGAAGGAAGGACCCAGTACTTC,TRBV18,17,-,-,TRBJ2-5
CASTWGSGRAYEQYF,TGTGCCAGCACCTGGGGGAGCGGGAGAGCCTACGAGCAGTACTTC,TRBV5-8,15,TRBD2,-,TRBJ2-7
CASSRSGQVDTGELFF,TGTGCCAGCAGCAGGTCCGGACAGGTGGACACCGGGGAGCTGTTTTTT,TRBV5-4,16,TRBD1,-,TRBJ2-2
CASSLVGTASYNEQFF,TGTGCCAGCAGCTTAGTCGGGACAGCCTCCTACAATGAGCAGTTCTTC,TRBV11-3,16,TRBD1,-,TRBJ2-1
CASSLQGGKGYTF,TGTGCCAGCAGCCTACAGGGAGGGAAGGGCTACACCTTC,TRBV13,13,-,-,TRBJ1-2
CAHSRSPGGVYSYNEQFF,TGTGCCCACAGCCGTAGCCCTGGGGGAGTTTACTCCTACAATGAGCAGTTCTTC,TRBV21-1,18,-,-,TRBJ2-1
CASREQGGTGELFF,TGTGCCAGCAGGGAACAGGGGGGAACCGGGGAGCTGTTTTTT,TRBV28,14,TRBD1,once,TRBJ2-2
CAISESQTQYF,TGTGCCATCAGTGAGTCGCAGACCCAGTACTTC,TRBV10-3,11,-,-,TRBJ2-5
CAISETHSSYEQYF,TGTGCCATCAGTGAGACACACTCCTCCTACGAGCAGTACTTC,TRBV10-3,14,-,-,TRBJ2-7
CASSPQARSEDTQYF,TGCGCCAGCAGCCCCCAAGCGAGATCGGAAGATACGCAGTATTTT,TRBV5-1,15,-,-,TRBJ2-3
CASSLAGLYNEQFF,TGTGCCAGCAGCTTAGCGGGCCTGTACAATGAGCAGTTCTTC,TRBV11-3,14,-,-,TRBJ2-1
CASSQGLAGGFDTQYF,TGTGCCAGCAGTCAGGGACTAGCGGGAGGTTTTGATACGCAGTATTTT,TRBV5-6,16,TRBD2,-,TRBJ2-3
CASSQRVRDTEAFF,TGTGCCAGCAGTCAACGGGTGAGGGACACTGAAGCTTTCTTT,TRBV2,14,-,-,TRBJ1-1
CASSVVGTGSYNEQFF,TGTGCCAGCAGCGTAGTGGGGACAGGCTCCTACAATGAGCAGTTCTTC,TRBV9,16,TRBD1,-,TRBJ2-1
CASSDYTGTGSISGANVLTF,TGTGCCAGCAGCGACTATACCGGGACAGGCTCTATTTCTGGGGCCAACGTCCTGACTTTC,TRBV9,20,TRBD1,once,TRBJ2-6
CASRAGVETDTQYF,TGTGCCAGCAGAGCGGGAGTGGAGACAGATACGCAGTATTTT,TRBV25-1,14,TRBD2,-,TRBJ2-3
CASSLAKRDNEQFF,TGCGCCAGCAGCTTGGCAAAAAGGGACAATGAGCAGTTCTTC,TRBV5-1,14,-,-,TRBJ2-1
CASRTGGGSSGANVLTF,TGTGCCAGTAGAACAGGGGGCGGATCATCTGGGGCCAACGTCCTGACTTTC,TRBV2,17,TRBD1,-,TRBJ2-6
CASEGTDTQYF,TGTGCCAGCGAAGGCACAGATACGCAGTATTTT,TRBV28,11,-,-,TRBJ2-3